These 16 T cell receptor beta chains were all obtained from the same sample, sequenced in a study of blood T cell repertoires in COVID-19. Clones were read by immunoSEQ multiplex PCR, and TCRdb kept only the in-frame ones, dropping some. The repertoire includes 190,000 or so clones, around nine tenths of them detected once, and about 6.7% sits in the top ten. The sequenced sample was peripheral blood. These receptors were obtained from a man aged 40-55 years with acute or convalescent COVID-19.

The J gene is TRBJ2-1, the V gene TRBV9; 7 bases match TRBD1. In germline, CDR1 is SGDLS, CDR2 YYNGEE. J lost 7 bases, V lost 4 bases, and 5 bases had no gene match. The CDR3 spans 13 residues. The CDR3 protein is CASSLGQTNEQFF. CDR3 coding DNA: TGTGCCAGCAGCCTGGGACAGACTAATGAGCAGTTCTTC.

The chain is built from TRBV5-1 and TRBJ2-3; D unresolved. V was clipped by 0 bases and J by 2 bases, with 7 bases between them. The CDR3 has 14 residues. Germline V gives CDR1 SGHRS, CDR2 YFSETQ. This CDR3 reads CASSLVRFTDTQYF. The CDR3 region has the DNA TGCGCCAGCAGCTTGGTGAGATTCACAGATACGCAGTATTTT.

The chain couples TRBV4-1 to TRBJ2-7, with a tentative D call TRBD1 (6 bases). V was clipped by 8 bases and J by 4 bases, with 18 bases between them. This CDR3 comprises 14 residues. Germline V gene lookup returns CDR1 MGHRA and CDR2 YSYEKL. CDR3 amino acids: CASSSTGSRYEQYF. CDR3 in DNA: TGCGCCAGCTCCTCGACAGGATCTCGTTACGAGCAGTACTTC.

V usage is TRBV5-8 and J usage is TRBJ1-3; D is undetermined. The CDR3 extends over 15 amino acids. V gave up 4 bases and J gave up 4 bases, with 15 bases separating them. CDR1 is SGHTS, CDR2 YDEGEE, per germline. The CDR3 nucleotides are TGTGCCAGCAGCCCTGGAGTCCTGTCCGGAAACACCATATATTTT. Encoded protein: CASSPGVLSGNTIYF.

CDR3 amino acids: CASSFGRGGVSETQYF. The CDR3, as DNA: TGTGCCAGCAGCTTTGGGCGGGGGGGCGTTTCAGAGACCCAGTACTTC. V and J are TRBV11-2 and TRBJ2-5, with 9 bases matching TRBD2. The CDR3 has 16 residues. The germline CDR1 and CDR2 sequences are SGHAT and FQNNGV. V dropped 3 bases and J dropped 4; count of bases not matched to a gene: 9.

The chain has TRBV5-1 and TRBJ2-7, with no clear D. The CDR3 length is 14 residues. V gave up 2 bases and J gave up 2 bases, with 11 bases separating them. CDR1 SGHRS and CDR2 YFSETQ come from the germline V gene. The CDR3 coding sequence is TGCGCCAGCAGCTTTGCAGGCAAGACCTACGAGCAGTACTTC. This sequence encodes CASSFAGKTYEQYF.

The chain carries TRBV6-2 or TRBV6-3 and TRBJ2-5; 10 bases fit TRBD2. The CDR3 runs 16 residues. The V segment lost 5 bases and the J segment 7 bases; nucleotides outside the gene matches: 13. Germline CDR1 MNHEY, CDR2 SVGEGT. The chain's CDR3 is CASSPWEGLASGTQYF. The CDR3 bases are TGTGCCAGCAGTCCGTGGGAGGGACTAGCGTCAGGGACCCAGTACTTC.

The chain has TRBV10-3 and TRBJ2-3; 11 bases are a match to TRBD2. The CDR3 length is 16 residues. With V trimmed by 4 bases and J by 0 bases, 3 bases remained unmatched. CDR1 and CDR2 (germline): ENHRY, SYGVKD. The CDR3 nucleotides are TGTGCCATCAGTGGATTAGCGGGGGGGAGCACAGATACGCAGTATTTT. Its translation: CAISGLAGGSTDTQYF.

This clone was found a few times. The chain has TRBV27 and TRBJ1-6, with TRBD1 matching over 9 bases. Germline V lookup: CDR1 MNHEY, CDR2 SMNVEV (reference sequence). Trimming cost V 5 bases and J 16 bases; bases outside gene matches: 6. The CDR3 totals 12 residues. The CDR3 DNA follows: TGTGCCAGCAGTCCATCCGGGACAGGGCTCCACTTT. It yields the protein CASSPSGTGLHF.

The chain uses TRBV7-2 and TRBJ2-1; 8 bases map to TRBD2. The CDR3 totals 16 residues. Trimming removed 3 bases from V and 4 bases from J; junction bases left unmatched: 8. Germline assignment: CDR1 SGHTA and CDR2 FQGNSA. DNA for the CDR3: TGTGCCAGCAGCTTTAGTTCCAGCGGGGGATACAATGAGCAGTTCTTC. As protein: CASSFSSSGGYNEQFF.

The rearrangement uses TRBV11-3 and TRBJ1-1, with TRBD1 identical over 8 bases. Per germline, CDR1 SGHNT and CDR2 YENEEA. The CDR3 has 16 residues. With V trimmed by 5 bases and J by 4 bases, 12 bases remained unmatched. The CDR3 nucleotides are TGTGCCAGCAGCCACCATCAGGGGGCGCAAGGCACTGAAGCTTTCTTT. Amino acids: CASSHHQGAQGTEAFF.

This chain uses TRBV15 with TRBJ2-7, with a possible D match to TRBD2 (5 bases). The germline V gene has CDR1 LNHNV and CDR2 YYDKDF (reference sequence). V was shortened by 0 bases and J by 3 bases, with 15 bases between the two germline ends. The CDR3 sequence is 16 residues long. CDR3 sequence: CATSRDLDGGSYEQYF. In DNA, the CDR3 is TGTGCCACCAGCAGAGATTTGGACGGAGGAAGCTACGAGCAGTACTTC.

The J gene is TRBJ2-5, the V gene TRBV5-1; 7 bases are shared with TRBD2. After removal of 2 bases from V and 5 bases from J, the junction contained 12 bases not matched to a gene. The CDR3 loop spans 16 amino acids. CDR1 is SGHRS, CDR2 YFSETQ, per germline. CDR3 bases: TGCGCCAGCAGCTTAAACCGCGGGGGAAGGGAGGAGACCCAGTACTTC. Its translation: CASSLNRGGREETQYF.

The chain links TRBV6-1 to TRBJ2-3, with 14 bases that match TRBD2. The length of the CDR3 is 16 residues. J lost 2 bases, V lost 4 bases, and 2 bases had no gene match. Per germline, CDR1 MNHNS and CDR2 SASEGT. The CDR3 region is CASSATSGGATDTQYF. DNA of the CDR3: TGTGCCAGCAGTGCGACTAGCGGGGGGGCCACAGATACGCAGTATTTT.

The chain links TRBV7-8 to TRBJ1-1; tentatively, D is TRBD1 (6 bases). This CDR3 has 18 residues. Trimming cost V 5 bases and J 0 bases, with 22 bases left between them. Germline CDR1 and CDR2: SGHVS and FQNEAQ. CDR3: CASSQRLTGYSMNTEAFF. DNA of the CDR3: TGTGCCAGCAGCCAAAGACTGACAGGCTACTCTATGAACACTGAAGCTTTCTTT.

CDR3 sequence (DNA): TGTGCCAGCACTCCACAGGGAGATAACTATGGCTACACCTTC. It translates to CASTPQGDNYGYTF. The chain is built from TRBV9 and TRBJ1-2; D is possibly TRBD1 (6 bases). This CDR3 has 14 residues. Germline CDR1 reads SGDLS; CDR2 reads YYNGEE. Deletions cut 6 bases from V and 1 base from J, with 13 bases between.